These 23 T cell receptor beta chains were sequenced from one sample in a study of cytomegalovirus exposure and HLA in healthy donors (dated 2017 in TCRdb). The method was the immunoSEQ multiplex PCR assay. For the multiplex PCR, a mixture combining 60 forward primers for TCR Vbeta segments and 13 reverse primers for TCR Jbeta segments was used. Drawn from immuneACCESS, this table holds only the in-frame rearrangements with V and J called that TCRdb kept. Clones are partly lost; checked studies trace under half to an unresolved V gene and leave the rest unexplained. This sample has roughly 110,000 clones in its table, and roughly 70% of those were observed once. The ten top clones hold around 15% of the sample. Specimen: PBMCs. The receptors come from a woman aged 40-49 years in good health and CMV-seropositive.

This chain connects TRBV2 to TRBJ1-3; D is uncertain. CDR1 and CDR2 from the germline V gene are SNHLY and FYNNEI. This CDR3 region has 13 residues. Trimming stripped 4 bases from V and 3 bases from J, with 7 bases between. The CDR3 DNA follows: TGTGCCAGCAGTGTCCGGGGTGGAAACACCATATATTTT. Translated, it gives CASSVRGGNTIYF.

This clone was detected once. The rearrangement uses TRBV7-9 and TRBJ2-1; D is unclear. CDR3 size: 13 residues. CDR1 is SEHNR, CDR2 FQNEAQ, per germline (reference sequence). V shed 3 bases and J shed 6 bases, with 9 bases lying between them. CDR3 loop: CASSFLRSNEQFF. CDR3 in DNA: TGTGCCAGCAGCTTTTTACGGAGCAATGAGCAGTTCTTC.

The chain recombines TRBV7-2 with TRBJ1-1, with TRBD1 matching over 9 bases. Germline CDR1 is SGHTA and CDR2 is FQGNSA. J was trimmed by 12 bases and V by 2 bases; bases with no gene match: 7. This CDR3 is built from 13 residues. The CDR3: CASSLRGQGLTFF. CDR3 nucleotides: TGTGCCAGCAGCTTAAGGGGACAGGGTTTGACTTTCTTT.

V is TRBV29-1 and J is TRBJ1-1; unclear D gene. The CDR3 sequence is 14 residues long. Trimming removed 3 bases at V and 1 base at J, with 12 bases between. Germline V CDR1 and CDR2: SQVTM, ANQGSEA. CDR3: CSVEMGAGNTEAFF. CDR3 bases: TGCAGCGTTGAGATGGGAGCAGGGAACACTGAAGCTTTCTTT.

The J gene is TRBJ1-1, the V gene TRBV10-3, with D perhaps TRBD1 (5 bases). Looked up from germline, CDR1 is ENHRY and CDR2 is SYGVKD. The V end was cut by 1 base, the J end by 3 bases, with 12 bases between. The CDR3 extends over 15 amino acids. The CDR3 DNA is TGTGCCATCAGTGAGTATTCAGGAGGGGACACTGAAGCTTTCTTT. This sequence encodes CAISEYSGGDTEAFF.

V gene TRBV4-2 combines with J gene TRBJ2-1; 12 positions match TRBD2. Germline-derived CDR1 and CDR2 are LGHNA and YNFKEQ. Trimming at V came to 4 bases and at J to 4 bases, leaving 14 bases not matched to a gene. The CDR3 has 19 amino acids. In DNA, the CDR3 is TGTGCCAGCAGCCCCCCTCCGGAGACTAGCGGGGGAATGTACAATGAGCAGTTCTTC. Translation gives CASSPPPETSGGMYNEQFF.

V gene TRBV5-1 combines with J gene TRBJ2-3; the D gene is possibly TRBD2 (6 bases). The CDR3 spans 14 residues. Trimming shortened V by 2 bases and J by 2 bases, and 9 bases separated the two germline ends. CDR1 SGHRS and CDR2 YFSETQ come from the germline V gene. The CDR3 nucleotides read TGCGCCAGCAGCTTCGGGGGTGCCACAGATACGCAGTATTTT. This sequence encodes CASSFGGATDTQYF.

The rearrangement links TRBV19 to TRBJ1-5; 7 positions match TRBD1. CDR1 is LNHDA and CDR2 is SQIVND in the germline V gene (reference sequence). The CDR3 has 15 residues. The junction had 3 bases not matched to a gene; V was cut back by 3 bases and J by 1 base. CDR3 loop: CASSIRQGSNQPQHF. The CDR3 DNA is TGTGCCAGTAGTATCCGACAGGGCAGCAATCAGCCCCAGCATTTT.

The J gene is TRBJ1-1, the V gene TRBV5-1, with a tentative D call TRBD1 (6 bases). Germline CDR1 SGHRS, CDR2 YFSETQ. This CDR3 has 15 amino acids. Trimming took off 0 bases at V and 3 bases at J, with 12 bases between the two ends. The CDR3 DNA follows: TGCGCCAGCAGCTTGGACGGGACACCTTACACTGAAGCTTTCTTT. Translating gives CASSLDGTPYTEAFF.

The CDR3 is CASSNPRTAGTGELFF. The DNA of the CDR3 is TGTGCCAGTAGTAATCCACGGACTGCCGGCACCGGGGAGCTGTTTTTT. This chain connects TRBV19 to TRBJ2-2; a possible D gene is TRBD2 (5 bases). Germline V gene sequence: CDR1 LNHDA, CDR2 SQIVND (reference sequence). This CDR3 contains 16 residues. Trimming cost V 4 bases and J 4 bases, with 16 bases left between them.

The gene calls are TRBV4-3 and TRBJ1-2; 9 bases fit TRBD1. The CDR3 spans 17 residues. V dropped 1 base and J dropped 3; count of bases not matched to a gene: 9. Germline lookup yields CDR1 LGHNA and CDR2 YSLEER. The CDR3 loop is CASSQGYRGQGDYGYTF. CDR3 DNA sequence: TGCGCCAGCAGCCAAGGTTATCGGGGACAGGGCGACTATGGCTACACCTTC.

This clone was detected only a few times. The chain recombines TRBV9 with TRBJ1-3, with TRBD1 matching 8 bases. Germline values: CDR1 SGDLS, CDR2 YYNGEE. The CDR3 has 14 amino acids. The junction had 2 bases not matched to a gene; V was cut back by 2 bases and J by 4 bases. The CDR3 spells CASSVRDRGNTIYF. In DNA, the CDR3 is TGTGCCAGCAGCGTCCGGGACAGGGGAAACACCATATATTTT.

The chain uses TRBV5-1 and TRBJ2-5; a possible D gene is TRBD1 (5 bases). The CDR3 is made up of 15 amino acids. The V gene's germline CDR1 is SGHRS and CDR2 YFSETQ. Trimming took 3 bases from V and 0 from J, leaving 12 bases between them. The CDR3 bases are TGCGCCAGCAGCTACATGGGGCTTTACCAAGAGACCCAGTACTTC. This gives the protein CASSYMGLYQETQYF.

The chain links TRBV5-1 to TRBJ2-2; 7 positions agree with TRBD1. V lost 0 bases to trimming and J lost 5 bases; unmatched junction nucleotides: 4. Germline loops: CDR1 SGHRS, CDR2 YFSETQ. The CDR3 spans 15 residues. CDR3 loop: CASSLDRGQTGELFF. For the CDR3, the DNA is TGCGCCAGCAGCTTGGACAGGGGTCAGACCGGGGAGCTGTTTTTT.

The CDR3 nucleotides are TGTGCTAGTGGTTTGTCTGGGAGGGGTTCACCCCTCCACTTT. Translated: CASGLSGRGSPLHF. The chain employs TRBV12-5 and TRBJ1-6, with D perhaps matching TRBD1 (5 bases). V was trimmed by 2 bases and J by 9 bases, leaving 11 bases between them. This CDR3 contains 14 residues. CDR1 is LGHNT, CDR2 FRNRAP, per germline.

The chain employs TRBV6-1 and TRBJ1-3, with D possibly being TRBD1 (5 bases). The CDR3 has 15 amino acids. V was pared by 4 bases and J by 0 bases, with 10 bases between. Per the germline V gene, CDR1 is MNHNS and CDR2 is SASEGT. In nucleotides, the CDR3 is TGTGCCAGCAGTGCTCAGGGTATCTCTGGAAACACCATATATTTT. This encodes CASSAQGISGNTIYF.

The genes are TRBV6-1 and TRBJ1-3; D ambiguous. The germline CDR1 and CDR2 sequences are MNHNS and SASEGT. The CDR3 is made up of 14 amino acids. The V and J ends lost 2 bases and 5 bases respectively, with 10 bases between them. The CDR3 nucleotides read TGTGCCAGCAGTGAATCGTGGGCCCGAAACACCATATATTTT. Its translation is CASSESWARNTIYF.

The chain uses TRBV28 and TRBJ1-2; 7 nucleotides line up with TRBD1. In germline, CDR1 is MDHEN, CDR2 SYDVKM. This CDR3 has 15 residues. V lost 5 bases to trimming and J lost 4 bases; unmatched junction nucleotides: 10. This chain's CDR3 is CASSPQRQGTYGYTF. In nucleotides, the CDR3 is TGTGCCAGCAGTCCCCAAAGACAGGGTACCTATGGCTACACCTTC.

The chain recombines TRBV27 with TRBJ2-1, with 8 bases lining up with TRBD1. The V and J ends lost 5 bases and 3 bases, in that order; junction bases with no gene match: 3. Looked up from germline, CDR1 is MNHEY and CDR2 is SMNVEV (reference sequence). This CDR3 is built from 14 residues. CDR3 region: CASSGQGLYNEQFF. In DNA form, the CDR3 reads TGTGCCAGCAGTGGACAGGGCCTCTACAATGAGCAGTTCTTC.

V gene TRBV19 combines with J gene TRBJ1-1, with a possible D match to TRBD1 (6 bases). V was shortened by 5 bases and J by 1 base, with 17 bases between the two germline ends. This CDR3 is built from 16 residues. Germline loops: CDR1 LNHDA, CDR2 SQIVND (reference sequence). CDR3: CASSPTRGGQNTEAFF. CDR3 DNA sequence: TGTGCCAGTAGTCCGACCCGGGGGGGGCAGAACACTGAAGCTTTCTTT.

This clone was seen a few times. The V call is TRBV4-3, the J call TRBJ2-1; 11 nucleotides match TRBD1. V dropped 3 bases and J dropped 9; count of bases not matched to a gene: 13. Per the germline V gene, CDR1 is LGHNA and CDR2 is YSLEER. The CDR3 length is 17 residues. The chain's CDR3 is CASSQAAGTGGLGEQFF. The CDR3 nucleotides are TGCGCCAGCAGCCAGGCAGCCGGGACAGGGGGTCTCGGTGAGCAGTTCTTC.

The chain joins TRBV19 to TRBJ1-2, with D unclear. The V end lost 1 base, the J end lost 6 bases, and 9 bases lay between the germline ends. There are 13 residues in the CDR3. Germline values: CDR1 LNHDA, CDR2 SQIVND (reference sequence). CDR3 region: CASSIGTPNGYTF. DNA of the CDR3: TGTGCCAGTAGTATAGGTACTCCCAATGGCTACACCTTC.

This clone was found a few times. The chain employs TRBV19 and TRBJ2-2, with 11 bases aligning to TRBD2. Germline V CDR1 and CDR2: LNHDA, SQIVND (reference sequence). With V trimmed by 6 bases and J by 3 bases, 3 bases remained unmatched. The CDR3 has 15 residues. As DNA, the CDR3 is TGTGCCAGTAGGACTAGCGGGGTCGACACCGGGGAGCTGTTTTTT. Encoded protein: CASRTSGVDTGELFF. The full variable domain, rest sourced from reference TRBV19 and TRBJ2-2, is DGGITQSPKYLFRKEGQNVTLSCEQNLNHDAMYWYRQDPGQGLRLIYYSQIVNDFQKGDIAEGYSVSREKKESFPLTVTSAQKNPTAFYLCASRTSGVDTGELFFGEGSRLTVL.